Following are 17 T cell receptor beta chains from one sample sequenced in a study of monozygotic twins with inflammatory bowel disease. Following a re-call of the 5' RACE reads, TCRdb has one entry per CDR3 protein and lacks DNA. This listing includes tens of thousands of distinct CDR3 sequences. The source material was blood. The receptors originated from a human donor with ulcerative colitis or Crohn's disease, or a healthy co-twin of an affected twin (not recorded which).

The rearrangement joins TRBV7-2 to TRBJ1-4; TCRdb outputs TRBD1, but without DNA this stays unchecked. Germline V gene sequence: CDR1 SGHTA, CDR2 FQGNSA. The CDR3 runs 14 residues. The CDR3: CASSSGQGSEKLFF.

The chain is built from TRBV12-3 or TRBV12-4 and TRBJ1-1; TCRdb outputs TRBD1, but without DNA this stays unchecked. The CDR3 extends over 14 amino acids. The CDR3 loop is CASRAGTVNTEAFF.

The V call is TRBV5-6, the J call TRBJ1-5; TCRdb picks TRBD1, but there is no DNA to check that call. This CDR3 is built from 16 residues. Germline V gives CDR1 SGHDT, CDR2 YYEEEE. The CDR3 spells CASSLSGGNSNQPQHF.

The CDR3 is CASSLVSSSGAFF. The chain is built from TRBV7-2 and TRBJ1-1. This CDR3 spans 13 amino acids. Germline V lookup: CDR1 SGHTA, CDR2 FQGNSA.

The chain carries TRBV14 and TRBJ1-5; TCRdb reports TRBD1, a call that lacks DNA to check it against. CDR1 SGHDN and CDR2 FVKESK come from the germline V gene. The CDR3 extends over 18 amino acids. The CDR3 protein is CASSRPGKKVYSNQPQHF. The variable domain in full, completed from reference TRBV14 and TRBJ1-5, reads EAGVTQFPSHSVIEKGQTVTLRCDPISGHDNLYWYRRVMGKEIKFLLHFVKESKQDESGMPNNRFLAERTGGTYSTLKVQPAELEDSGVYFCASSRPGKKVYSNQPQHFGDGTRLSIL.

V is TRBV4-3 and J is TRBJ1-2; the D call from TCRdb, TRBD1, cannot be confirmed without DNA. Germline CDR1 LGHNA, CDR2 YSLEER. The CDR3 has 15 amino acids. This chain's CDR3 is CASSQDLAQGDGYTF.

V usage is TRBV30 and J usage is TRBJ1-5; the TCRdb D gene call, TRBD1, has no DNA to confirm it. Germline V gene data show CDR1 as GTSNPN and CDR2 as SVGIG (reference sequence). The CDR3 is 14 amino acids. The CDR3 sequence is CAWSGQGGRQPQHF.

This rearrangement joins TRBV6-1 to TRBJ1-1; lacking DNA, the TRBD1 call made by TCRdb goes unchecked. The germline CDR1 and CDR2 sequences are MNHNS and SASEGT. The CDR3 runs to 13 residues. The CDR3 protein is CASLRDGYTEAFF.

V gene TRBV3-1 combines with J gene TRBJ2-1. CDR1 LGHDT and CDR2 YNNKEL come from the germline V gene (reference sequence). The CDR3 covers 13 residues. The CDR3 here is CASSQLNKNEQFF.

The chain combines TRBV2 with TRBJ2-7. The CDR3 is made up of 11 amino acids. The germline V gene has CDR1 SNHLY and CDR2 FYNNEI. CDR3 amino acids: CASSPVYEQYF.

The chain employs TRBV5-1 and TRBJ2-7; TCRdb gives TRBD2 as the D gene, but with no DNA this cannot be confirmed. The CDR3 is 14 amino acids. Germline V gives CDR1 SGHRS, CDR2 YFSETQ. The CDR3 sequence is CASSSDGSGYEQYF.

The chain has TRBV5-8 and TRBJ1-5. Germline V CDR1 and CDR2: SGHTS, YDEGEE. This CDR3 has 13 residues. The CDR3 spells CASSSPLNQPQHF. Combining the CDR3 with reference TRBV5-8 and TRBJ1-5 gives the whole variable domain EAGVTQSPTHLIKTRGQQATLRCSPISGHTSVYWYQQALGLGLQFLLWYDEGEERNRGNFPPRFSGRQFPNYSSELNVNALELEDSALYLCASSSPLNQPQHFGDGTRLSIL.

The gene calls are TRBV11-2 and TRBJ2-2. This CDR3 has 16 amino acids. Germline values: CDR1 SGHAT, CDR2 FQNNGV. The CDR3 here is CASSLDLRGNTGELFF.

This sequence joins TRBV28 and TRBJ1-5; TCRdb's D gene call, TRBD1, goes unchecked for lack of DNA. Germline loops: CDR1 MDHEN, CDR2 SYDVKM. The CDR3 contains 15 residues. CDR3 in amino acids: CASSQQTVSNQPQHF.

The chain is built from TRBV5-1 and TRBJ2-7. This CDR3 comprises 14 residues. In germline, CDR1 is SGHRS, CDR2 YFSETQ. CDR3 loop: CASRQTADYYEQYF. Complete variable domain (other parts from reference TRBV5-1 and TRBJ2-7): KAGVTQTPRYLIKTRGQQVTLSCSPISGHRSVSWYQQTPGQGLQFLFEYFSETQRNKGNFPGRFSGRQFSNSRSEMNVSTLELGDSALYLCASRQTADYYEQYFGPGTRLTVT.

The rearrangement joins TRBV19 to TRBJ1-5. The length of the CDR3 is 16 residues. CDR1 LNHDA and CDR2 SQIVND come from the germline V gene (reference sequence). CDR3 sequence reads: CASSTPPGEGNQPQHF.

The rearrangement joins TRBV4-3 to TRBJ2-2; TCRdb's assignment of TRBD2 cannot be checked, as there is no DNA. The CDR3 is made up of 15 amino acids. Germline assignment: CDR1 LGHNA and CDR2 YSLEER. The CDR3 is CASSQRLAGTGELFF.